This TCR beta chain stems from a study of beta chain features in type 1 diabetes. Looking at the study overall: Cell yields, gender and age were comparable in patients and healthy donors. Study-wide findings and caveats: Within each of all four CD4+ subsets, Type 1 diabetes patients had TCRB CDR3s that were moderately but significantly shorter. The study found that naive, central memory and Treg TCRB repertoires appeared more similar in patients than in healthy donors.

Between the trimmed V and J ends, which lost 4 bases and 6 bases, there was a span of 11 bases. The CDR3 consists of 13 residues. Germline V gene data show CDR1 as LNHDA and CDR2 as SQIVND (reference sequence). Every bit of the isolated RNA underwent reverse transcription, so sequencing read expressed TCRB transcripts. About 3.57 million reads per sample were averaged for naive, central memory and regulatory samples. Data came from immunoSEQ multiplex PCR; TCRdb stores just in-frame clones and leaves some out. Here the sample spans more than 550,000 clones, about 14% being singletons. On this clone itself: Its target is not known.

Sequenced material: naive CD4+ T cells from blood. The chain joins TRBV19 to TRBJ2-3; D unclear. The source is a man aged 18 to 30 with type 1 diabetes. CDR3 region: CASSKTPPDTQYF. The CDR3 nucleotides are TGTGCCAGTAGTAAGACCCCTCCCGATACGCAGTATTTT. Full variable domain (remainder filled in from reference TRBV19 and TRBJ2-3): DGGITQSPKYLFRKEGQNVTLSCEQNLNHDAMYWYRQDPGQGLRLIYYSQIVNDFQKGDIAEGYSVSREKKESFPLTVTSAQKNPTAFYLCASSKTPPDTQYFGPGTRLTVL.